This T cell receptor (beta chain) was recorded in a study of type 1 regulatory T cells. About the research overall: T-allo10 is an in vitro-generated, Tr1-enriched CD4 T cell product specific for alloantigen. Study observations and caveats: Compared with non-type 1 regulatory T cells, type 1 regulatory T cells showed a more restricted TCR repertoire.

In TCRdb, the reads were re-called with MiXCR into one record per CDR3 protein. In the table there are about 67,000 distinct CDR3 sequences, nearly 50% of which are singletons. As to this clonotype: Its antigen is still unknown.

V shed 6 bases and J 3 bases; nucleotides not matched to a gene: 10. This CDR3 has 17 amino acids. The germline V gene has CDR1 MDHEN and CDR2 SYDVKM. This clonotype was obtained from a human donor in good health. The sample comprised cultured non-Tr1 T cells, either the whole culture or a sorted T cell fraction (not recorded which). The chain joins TRBV28 to TRBJ2-7, with TRBD2 matching over 14 bases. The CDR3 is CASRGGLAGAYSYEQYF. DNA of the CDR3: TGTGCCAGCAGGGGGGGACTAGCGGGGGCGTACAGCTACGAGCAGTACTTC.